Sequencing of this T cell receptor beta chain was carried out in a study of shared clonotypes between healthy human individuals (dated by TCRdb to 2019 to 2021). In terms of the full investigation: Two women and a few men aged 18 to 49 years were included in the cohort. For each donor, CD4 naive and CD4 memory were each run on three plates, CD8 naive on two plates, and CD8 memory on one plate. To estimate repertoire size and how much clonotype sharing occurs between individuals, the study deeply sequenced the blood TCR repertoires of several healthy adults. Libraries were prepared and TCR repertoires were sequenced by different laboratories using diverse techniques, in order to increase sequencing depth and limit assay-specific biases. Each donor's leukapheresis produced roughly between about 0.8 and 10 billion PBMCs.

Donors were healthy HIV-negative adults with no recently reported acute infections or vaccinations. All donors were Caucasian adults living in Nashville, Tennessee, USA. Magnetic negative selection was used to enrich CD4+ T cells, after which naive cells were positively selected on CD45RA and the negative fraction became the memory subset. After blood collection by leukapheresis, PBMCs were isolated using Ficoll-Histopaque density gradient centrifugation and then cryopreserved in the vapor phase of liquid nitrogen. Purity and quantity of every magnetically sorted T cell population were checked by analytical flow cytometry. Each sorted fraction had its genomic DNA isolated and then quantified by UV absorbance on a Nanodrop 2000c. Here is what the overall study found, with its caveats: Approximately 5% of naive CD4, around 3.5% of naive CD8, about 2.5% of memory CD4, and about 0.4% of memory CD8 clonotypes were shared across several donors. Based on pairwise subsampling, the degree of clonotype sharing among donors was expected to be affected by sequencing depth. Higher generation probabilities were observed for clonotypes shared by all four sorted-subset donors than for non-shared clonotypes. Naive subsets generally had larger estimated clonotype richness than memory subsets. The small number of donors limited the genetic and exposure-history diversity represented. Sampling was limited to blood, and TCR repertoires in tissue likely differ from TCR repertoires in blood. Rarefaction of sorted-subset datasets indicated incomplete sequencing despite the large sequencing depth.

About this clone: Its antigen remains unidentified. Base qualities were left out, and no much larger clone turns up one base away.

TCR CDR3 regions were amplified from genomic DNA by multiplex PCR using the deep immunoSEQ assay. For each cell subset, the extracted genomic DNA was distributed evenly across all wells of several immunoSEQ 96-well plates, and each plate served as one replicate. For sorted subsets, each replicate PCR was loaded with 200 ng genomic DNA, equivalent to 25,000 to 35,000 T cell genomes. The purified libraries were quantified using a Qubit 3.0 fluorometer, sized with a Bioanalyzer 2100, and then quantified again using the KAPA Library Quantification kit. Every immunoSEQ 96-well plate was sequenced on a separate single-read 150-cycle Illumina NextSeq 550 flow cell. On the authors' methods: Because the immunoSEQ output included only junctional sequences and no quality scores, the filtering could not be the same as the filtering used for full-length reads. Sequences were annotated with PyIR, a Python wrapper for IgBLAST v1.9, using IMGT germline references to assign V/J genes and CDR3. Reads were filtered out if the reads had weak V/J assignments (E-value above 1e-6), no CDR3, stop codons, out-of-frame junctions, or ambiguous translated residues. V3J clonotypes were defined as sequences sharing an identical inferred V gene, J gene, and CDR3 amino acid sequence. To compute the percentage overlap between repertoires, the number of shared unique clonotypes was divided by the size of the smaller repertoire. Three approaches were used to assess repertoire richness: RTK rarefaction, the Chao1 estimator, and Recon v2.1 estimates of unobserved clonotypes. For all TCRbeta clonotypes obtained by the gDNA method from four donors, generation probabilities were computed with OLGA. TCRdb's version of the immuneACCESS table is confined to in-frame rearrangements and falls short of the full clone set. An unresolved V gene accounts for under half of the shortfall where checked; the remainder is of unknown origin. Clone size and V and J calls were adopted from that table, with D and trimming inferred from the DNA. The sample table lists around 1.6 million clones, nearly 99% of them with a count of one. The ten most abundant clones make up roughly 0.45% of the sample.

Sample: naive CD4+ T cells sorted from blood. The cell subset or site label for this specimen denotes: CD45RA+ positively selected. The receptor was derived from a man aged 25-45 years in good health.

CDR3 reads: CATTGTGKETQYF. The DNA sequence is given as TGTGCCACCACCGGGACAGGGAAAGAGACCCAGTACTTC. This chain joins TRBV2 to TRBJ2-5, with 9 bases in between that match TRBD1. According to the germline V gene, CDR1 reads SNHLY and CDR2 reads FYNNEI. Germline trimming: 10 bases from V, 3 bases from J; junction bases outside gene matches: 6. Including the terminal cysteine and phenylalanine, the CDR3 comprises 13 residues. The CDR3 DNA has 39 bases and is translated from base 1.